This entry lists 13 T cell receptor beta chains sequenced from one sample in a study of blood T cell repertoires in COVID-19. The assay was immunoSEQ multiplex PCR, and TCRdb's table has in-frame clones only and misses some. The table has tens of thousands of clones, over 70% seen once. Sequences were obtained from peripheral blood. All receptors derive from a woman aged 45-65 years with active or convalescent COVID-19.

This clone has just a few counts. CDR3 in amino acids: CASSLASGRVDEQFF. The CDR3 DNA reads TGCGCCAGCAGCTTGGCTAGCGGGAGAGTAGATGAGCAGTTCTTC. The chain is built from TRBV5-1 and TRBJ2-1; 10 nucleotides align to TRBD2. This CDR3 is built from 15 residues. The germline gives CDR1 SGHRS, CDR2 YFSETQ. J was trimmed by 8 bases and V by 0 bases; bases with no gene match: 5.

This sequence joins TRBV30 and TRBJ2-3, with 9 nucleotides matching TRBD2. Germline assignment: CDR1 GTSNPN and CDR2 SVGIG (reference sequence). The CDR3 is 15 amino acids. V shed 2 bases and J 0 bases; nucleotides not matched to a gene: 3. CDR3 amino acids: CAWSRLAESTDTQYF. As DNA, the CDR3 is TGTGCCTGGAGTAGACTAGCGGAAAGCACAGATACGCAGTATTTT.

The gene calls are TRBV7-8 and TRBJ1-1, with 7 bases lining up with TRBD1. Germline CDR1 is SGHVS and CDR2 is FQNEAQ. This CDR3 spans 15 amino acids. The junction had 7 bases not matched to a gene; V was cut back by 5 bases and J by 1 base. CDR3 in amino acids: CASSRVAGGNTEAFF. Here the CDR3 DNA reads TGTGCCAGCAGCCGAGTGGCAGGGGGGAACACTGAAGCTTTCTTT.

This sequence joins TRBV27 and TRBJ2-5, with 9 bases lining up with TRBD2. The V gene's germline CDR1 is MNHEY and CDR2 SMNVEV (reference sequence). This CDR3 region has 14 residues. V shed 5 bases and J 2 bases; nucleotides not matched to a gene: 3. Here the CDR3 reads CASSAAGGQETQYF. DNA of the CDR3: TGTGCCAGCAGTGCAGCGGGGGGACAAGAGACCCAGTACTTC.

The chain uses TRBV5-1 and TRBJ2-7, with D perhaps TRBD2 (6 bases). The CDR3 totals 13 residues. Germline V lookup: CDR1 SGHRS, CDR2 YFSETQ. Trimming removed 4 bases at V and 3 bases at J, with 11 bases between. The CDR3 DNA reads as TGCGCCAGCAGCCTCCGGGGGATCTACGAGCAGTACTTC. The encoded protein is CASSLRGIYEQYF.

This chain uses TRBV28 with TRBJ2-1, with 9 bases fitting TRBD2. From germline, CDR1 is MDHEN and CDR2 SYDVKM. The V segment lost 6 bases and the J segment 9 bases; nucleotides outside the gene matches: 3. This CDR3 spans 12 amino acids. CDR3 sequence reads: CASSPSGTEQFF. The CDR3 DNA is TGTGCCAGCAGCCCTAGCGGGACTGAGCAGTTCTTC.

The chain recombines TRBV29-1 with TRBJ2-1; D remains ambiguous. This CDR3 is 13 amino acids long. Germline V gene data show CDR1 as SQVTM and CDR2 as ANQGSEA. Deletions cut 4 bases from V and 0 bases from J, with 7 bases between. Written as DNA, the CDR3 is TGCAGCGTTGGTAGGAGCTCCTACAATGAGCAGTTCTTC. Encoded protein: CSVGRSSYNEQFF.

The chain combines TRBV3-1 (or the pseudogene TRBV3-2) with TRBJ2-3; tentative D call: TRBD2 (6 bases). Trimming removed 1 base from V and 1 base from J, with 12 bases in between. The CDR3 runs 16 residues. CDR1 is LGHDT, CDR2 YNNKEL, per germline (reference sequence). CDR3 in amino acids: CASSQAGTGGTDTQYF. The CDR3 coding sequence is TGTGCCAGCAGCCAAGCCGGGACTGGGGGCACAGATACGCAGTATTTT.

The chain links TRBV18 to TRBJ2-1; 7 nucleotides line up with TRBD2. Unmatched junction bases numbered 2, after V lost 4 bases and J lost 5 bases. The CDR3 has 13 amino acids. The germline V gene has CDR1 KGHSH and CDR2 LQKENI. Here the CDR3 reads CASSLGTNNEQFF. DNA of the CDR3: TGTGCCAGCTCACTTGGGACTAACAATGAGCAGTTCTTC. Full variable domain (rest looked up from reference TRBV18 and TRBJ2-1): NAGVMQNPRHLVRRRGQEARLRCSPMKGHSHVYWYRQLPEEGLKFMVYLQKENIIDESGMPKERFSAEFPKEGPSILRIQQVVRGDSAAYFCASSLGTNNEQFFGPGTRLTVL.

The gene calls are TRBV11-3 and TRBJ2-7; D is undetermined. V gave up 6 bases and J gave up 0 bases, with 21 bases separating them. The CDR3 has 17 residues. CDR1 and CDR2 from the germline V gene are SGHNT and YENEEA. CDR3: CASSLALVPTSSYEQYF. The DNA for the CDR3 is TGTGCCAGCAGTTTGGCCCTGGTACCGACAAGCTCCTACGAGCAGTACTTC.

CDR3 protein: CASSTGTGHGYTF. CDR3 sequence (DNA): TGTGCCAGCAGTACCGGGACAGGGCATGGCTACACCTTC. V usage is TRBV12-3 or TRBV12-4 and J usage is TRBJ1-2; TRBD1 agrees at 9 bases. The CDR3 spans 13 residues. V gave up 5 bases and J gave up 6 bases; unmatched junction bases: 4.

The gene calls are TRBV2 and TRBJ2-5, with D perhaps TRBD1 (6 bases). CDR3 size: 12 residues. Trimming stripped 7 bases from V and 4 bases from J, with 10 bases between. Germline V gene lookup returns CDR1 SNHLY and CDR2 FYNNEI. The CDR3 loop is CASKTGGETQYF. The CDR3 region has the DNA TGTGCCAGCAAGACAGGAGGAGAGACCCAGTACTTC.

This clone was detected only a few times. J is TRBJ2-2 and V is TRBV7-9, with 10 bases matching TRBD1. Germline V gene data show CDR1 as SEHNR and CDR2 as FQNEAQ (reference sequence). This CDR3 is 15 amino acids long. Trimming took 4 bases from V and 6 from J; bases not matched to a gene: 5. The CDR3 region has the DNA TGTGCCAGCAGCTCCGGGACAGGGGAGTCCGGGGAGCTGTTTTTT. Translating it yields CASSSGTGESGELFF.